The TCR beta chain described here comes from a study of T cells in Graves' hyperthyroidism and ophthalmopathy. Study context: Before any treatment, at initial diagnosis, peripheral blood was collected. Whole-study results and caveats: Most clonotypes expanded in thyroid above 0.001 were likewise present in blood.

Germline CDR1 is DFQATT and CDR2 is SNEGSKA (reference sequence). The CDR3 length is 11 residues. V was clipped by 3 bases and J by 6 bases, with 8 bases between them. This clonotype was picked up many times. Its antigen is not known. Researchers amplified the TCR beta CDR3 regions from RNA transcripts. First-round RT-PCR with HTBI primers amplified the TCR CDR3 region. MiXCR, applied by TCRdb to the multiplex PCR reads, yields one record per CDR3 protein. The table lists some 600,000 distinct CDR3 sequences, around 13% of them singletons. Newly diagnosed patients aged 18 to 65 had hyperthyroidism of under 2 months' duration.

The material sequenced was blood. This TCR was sampled from a woman aged 30 to 39 with Graves' hyperthyroidism that later progressed to Graves' ophthalmopathy. V usage is TRBV20-1 and J usage is TRBJ1-1; no reliable D call. The CDR3 DNA sequence: TGCAGTGCTAGTCAGACCGCTGAAGCTTTCTTT. Translated: CSASQTAEAFF.